This TCR beta chain originates from a study of shared clonotypes between healthy human individuals. The V end lost 5 bases, the J end lost 7 bases, and 8 bases lay between the germline ends. The germline gives CDR1 MGHDK, CDR2 SYGVNS. This CDR3 comprises 11 residues. For this clone: Antigen specificity is unknown.

Study results and caveats: Sampling involved blood alone; tissue repertoires likely differ. Memory subsets generally showed smaller estimated richness than naive subsets did. Large depth notwithstanding, sorted-subset sequencing proved incomplete by rarefaction. With few donors, the genetic and exposure-history diversity represented was limited.

The data were produced by immunoSEQ multiplex PCR, yet TCRdb's version contains in-frame clones alone and is incomplete. The repertoire has 1,500,000 or so clones, less than 99% of them found once; the top ten carry approximately 0.38%. The TCR originated in a man aged 30-40 years in good health. The material sequenced was naive CD4+ T cells sorted from blood. Described subset: CD45RA+ positively selected. The rearrangement links TRBV25-1 to TRBJ1-1; D remains ambiguous. The CDR3 bases are TGTGCCAGCAGTCTGGGTAATGAAGCTTTCTTT. This translates into CASSLGNEAFF. Full variable domain (outside the CDR3, taken from reference TRBV25-1 and TRBJ1-1): EADIYQTPRYLVIGTGKKITLECSQTMGHDKMYWYQQDPGMELHLIHYSYGVNSTEKGDLSSESTVSRIRTEHFPLTLESARPSHTSQYLCASSLGNEAFFGQGTRLTVV.